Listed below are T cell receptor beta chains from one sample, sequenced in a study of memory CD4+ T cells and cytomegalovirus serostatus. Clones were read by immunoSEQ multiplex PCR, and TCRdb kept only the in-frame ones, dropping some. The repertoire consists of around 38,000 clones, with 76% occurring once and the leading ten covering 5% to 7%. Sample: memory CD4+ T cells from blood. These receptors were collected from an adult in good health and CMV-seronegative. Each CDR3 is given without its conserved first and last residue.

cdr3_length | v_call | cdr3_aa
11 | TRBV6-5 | ASSYSISDTQY
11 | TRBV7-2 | ASSLAGEDTQY
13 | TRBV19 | ASSILGGGDNEQF
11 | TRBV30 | AWSVTSRETQY
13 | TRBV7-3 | ASSRTTGTGETQY
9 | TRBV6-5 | ASNNRDGYT
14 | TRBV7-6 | ASSLLLGGEGDTQY
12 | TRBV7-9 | ASSLQGIGEKLF
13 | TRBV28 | ASSLTGSSYNEQF
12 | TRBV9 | ASSVGPGSETQY
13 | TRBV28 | ASSLRSLQTGELF
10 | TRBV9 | ASSVGGETQY
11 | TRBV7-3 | ASSLGPRDTQY
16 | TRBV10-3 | AISPERGTPLAKNIQY